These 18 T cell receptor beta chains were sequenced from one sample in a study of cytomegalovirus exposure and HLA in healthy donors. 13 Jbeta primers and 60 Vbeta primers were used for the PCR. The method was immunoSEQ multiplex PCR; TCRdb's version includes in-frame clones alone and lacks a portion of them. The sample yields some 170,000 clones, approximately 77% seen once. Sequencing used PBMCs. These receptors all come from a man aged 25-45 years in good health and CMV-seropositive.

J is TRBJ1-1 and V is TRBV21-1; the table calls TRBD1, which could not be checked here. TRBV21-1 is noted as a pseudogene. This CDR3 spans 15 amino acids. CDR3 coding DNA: TGTGCCAGCAGACAGAACAGGGGATCAGGCGCTGAAGCTTTCTTT. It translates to CASRQNRGSGAEAFF.

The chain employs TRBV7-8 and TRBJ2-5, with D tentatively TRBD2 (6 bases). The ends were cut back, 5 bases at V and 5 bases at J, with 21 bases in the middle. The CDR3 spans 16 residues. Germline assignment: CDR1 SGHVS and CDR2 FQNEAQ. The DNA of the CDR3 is TGTGCCAGCAGCCTTGCCAGACTAGTTTCATACGAGACCCAGTACTTC. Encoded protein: CASSLARLVSYETQYF. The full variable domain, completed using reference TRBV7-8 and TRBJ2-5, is GAGVSQSPRYKVAKRGQDVALRCDPISGHVSLFWYQQALGQGPEFLTYFQNEAQLDKSGLPSDRFFAERPEGSVSTLKIQRTQQEDSAVYLCASSLARLVSYETQYFGPGTRLLVL.

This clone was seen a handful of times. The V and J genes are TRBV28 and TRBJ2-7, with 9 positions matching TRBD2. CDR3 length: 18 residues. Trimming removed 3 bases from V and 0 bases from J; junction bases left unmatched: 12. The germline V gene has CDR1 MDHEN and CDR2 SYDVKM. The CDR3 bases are TGTGCCAGCAGTTTCGGGATGCTAGCGGGGATCGGCTCCTACGAGCAGTACTTC. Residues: CASSFGMLAGIGSYEQYF.

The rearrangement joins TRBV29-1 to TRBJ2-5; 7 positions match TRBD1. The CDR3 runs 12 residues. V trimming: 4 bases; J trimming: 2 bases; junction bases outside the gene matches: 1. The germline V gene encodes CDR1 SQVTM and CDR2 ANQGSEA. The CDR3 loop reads CSVGGQQETQYF. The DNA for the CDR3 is TGCAGCGTTGGGGGACAGCAAGAGACCCAGTACTTC.

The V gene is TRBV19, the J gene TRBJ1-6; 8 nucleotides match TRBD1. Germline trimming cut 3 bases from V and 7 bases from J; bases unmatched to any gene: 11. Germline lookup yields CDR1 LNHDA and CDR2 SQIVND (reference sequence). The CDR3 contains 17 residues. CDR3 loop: CASSILASGQGNSPLHF. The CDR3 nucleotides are TGTGCCAGTAGTATCCTCGCCTCAGGACAGGGCAATTCACCCCTCCACTTT.

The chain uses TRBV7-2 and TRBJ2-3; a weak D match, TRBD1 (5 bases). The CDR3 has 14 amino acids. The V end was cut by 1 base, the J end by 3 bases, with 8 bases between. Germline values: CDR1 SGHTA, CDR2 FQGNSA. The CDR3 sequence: CASSLDQGTDTQYF. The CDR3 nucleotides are TGTGCCAGCAGCTTAGACCAGGGTACAGATACGCAGTATTTT.

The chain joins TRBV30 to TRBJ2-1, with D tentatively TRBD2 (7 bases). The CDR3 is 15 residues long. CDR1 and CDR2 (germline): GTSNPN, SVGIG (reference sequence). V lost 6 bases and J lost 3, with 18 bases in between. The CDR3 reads CACTGVGGHYNEQFF. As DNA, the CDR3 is TGTGCCTGTACCGGGGTCGGGGGGCACTACAATGAGCAGTTCTTC.

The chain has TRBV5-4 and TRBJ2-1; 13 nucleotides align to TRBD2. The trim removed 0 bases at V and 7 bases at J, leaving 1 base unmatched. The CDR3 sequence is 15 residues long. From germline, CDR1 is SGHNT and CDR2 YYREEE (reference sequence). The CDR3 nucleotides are TGTGCCAGCAGCTTGGGACTAGCGGGAGGAAATGAGCAGTTCTTC. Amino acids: CASSLGLAGGNEQFF.

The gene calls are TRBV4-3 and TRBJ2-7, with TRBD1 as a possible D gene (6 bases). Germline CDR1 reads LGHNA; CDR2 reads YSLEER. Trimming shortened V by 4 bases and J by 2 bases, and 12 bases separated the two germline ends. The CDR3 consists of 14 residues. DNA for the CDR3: TGCGCCAGCAGCCGAGAGGACAGTACCTACGAGCAGTACTTC. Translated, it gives CASSREDSTYEQYF.

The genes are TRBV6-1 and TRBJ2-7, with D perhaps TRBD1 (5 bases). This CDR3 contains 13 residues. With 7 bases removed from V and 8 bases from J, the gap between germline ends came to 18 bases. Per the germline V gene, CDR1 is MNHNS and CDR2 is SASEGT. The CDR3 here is CASILGHPYQQYF. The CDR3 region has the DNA TGTGCCAGCATACTTGGACACCCATACCAGCAGTACTTC.

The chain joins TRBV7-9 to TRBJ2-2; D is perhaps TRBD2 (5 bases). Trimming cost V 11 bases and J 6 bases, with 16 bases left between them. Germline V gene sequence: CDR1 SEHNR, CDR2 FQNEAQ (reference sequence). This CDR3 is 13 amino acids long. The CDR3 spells CAGLDPPPGELFF. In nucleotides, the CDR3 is TGTGCCGGACTGGACCCGCCGCCCGGGGAGCTGTTTTTT.

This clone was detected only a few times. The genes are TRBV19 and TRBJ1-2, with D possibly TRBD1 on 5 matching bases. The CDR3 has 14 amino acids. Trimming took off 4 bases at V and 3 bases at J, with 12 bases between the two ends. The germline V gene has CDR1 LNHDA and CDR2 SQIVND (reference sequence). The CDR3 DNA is TGTGCCAGTAGTACCAGGGAATTCGACTATGGCTACACCTTC. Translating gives CASSTREFDYGYTF.

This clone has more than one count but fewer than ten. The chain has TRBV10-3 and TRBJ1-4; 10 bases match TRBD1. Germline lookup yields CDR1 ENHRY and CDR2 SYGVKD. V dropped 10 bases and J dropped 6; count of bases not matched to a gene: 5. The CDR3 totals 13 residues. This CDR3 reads CATTGTGDEKLFF. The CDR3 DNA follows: TGTGCCACCACCGGGACAGGGGATGAAAAACTGTTTTTT.

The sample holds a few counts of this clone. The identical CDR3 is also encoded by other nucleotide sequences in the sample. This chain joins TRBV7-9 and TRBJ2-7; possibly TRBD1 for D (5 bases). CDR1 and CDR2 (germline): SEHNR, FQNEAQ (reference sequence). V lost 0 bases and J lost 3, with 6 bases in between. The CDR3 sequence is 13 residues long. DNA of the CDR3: TGTGCCAGCAGCTTAGCCGGACACTACGAGCAGTACTTC. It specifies CASSLAGHYEQYF. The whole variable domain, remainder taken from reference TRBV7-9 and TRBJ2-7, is DTGVSQNPRHKITKRGQNVTFRCDPISEHNRLYWYRQTLGQGPEFLTYFQNEAQLEKSRLLSDRFSAERPKGSFSTLEIQRTEQGDSAMYLCASSLAGHYEQYFGPGTRLTVT.

The CDR3 sequence is CASSWQQSYEQYF. In nucleotides, the CDR3 is TGCGCCAGCAGCTGGCAACAGAGCTACGAGCAGTACTTC. The rearrangement uses TRBV5-1 and TRBJ2-7; D is ambiguous. The V end was cut by 3 bases, the J end by 3 bases, with 10 bases between. The germline CDR1 and CDR2 sequences are SGHRS and YFSETQ. The CDR3 sequence is 13 residues long.

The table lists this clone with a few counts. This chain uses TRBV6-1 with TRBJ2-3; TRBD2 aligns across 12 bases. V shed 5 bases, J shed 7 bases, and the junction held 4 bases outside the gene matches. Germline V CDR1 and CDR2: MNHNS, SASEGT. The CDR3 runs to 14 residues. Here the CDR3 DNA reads TGTGCCAGCAGTCCGGGACTAGCGGGCTATACGCAGTATTTT. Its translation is CASSPGLAGYTQYF.

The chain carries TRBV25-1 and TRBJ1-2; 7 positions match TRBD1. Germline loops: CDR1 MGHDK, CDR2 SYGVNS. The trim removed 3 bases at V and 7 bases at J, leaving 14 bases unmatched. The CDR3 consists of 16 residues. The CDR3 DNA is TGTGCCAGCAGTGAGACCGGGAGTAGGGGGCGGGGTGGCTACACCTTC. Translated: CASSETGSRGRGGYTF.

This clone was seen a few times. The CDR3 DNA reads as TGTGCCAGCAGCCCCCAAGGGGGCACTAATGAAAAACTGTTTTTT. Translation: CASSPQGGTNEKLFF. The chain combines TRBV5-4 with TRBJ1-4; TRBD1 matches 7 bases. CDR1 and CDR2 (germline): SGHNT, YYREEE (reference sequence). Trimming at V came to 4 bases and at J to 2 bases, leaving 5 bases not matched to a gene. The CDR3 is made up of 15 amino acids.